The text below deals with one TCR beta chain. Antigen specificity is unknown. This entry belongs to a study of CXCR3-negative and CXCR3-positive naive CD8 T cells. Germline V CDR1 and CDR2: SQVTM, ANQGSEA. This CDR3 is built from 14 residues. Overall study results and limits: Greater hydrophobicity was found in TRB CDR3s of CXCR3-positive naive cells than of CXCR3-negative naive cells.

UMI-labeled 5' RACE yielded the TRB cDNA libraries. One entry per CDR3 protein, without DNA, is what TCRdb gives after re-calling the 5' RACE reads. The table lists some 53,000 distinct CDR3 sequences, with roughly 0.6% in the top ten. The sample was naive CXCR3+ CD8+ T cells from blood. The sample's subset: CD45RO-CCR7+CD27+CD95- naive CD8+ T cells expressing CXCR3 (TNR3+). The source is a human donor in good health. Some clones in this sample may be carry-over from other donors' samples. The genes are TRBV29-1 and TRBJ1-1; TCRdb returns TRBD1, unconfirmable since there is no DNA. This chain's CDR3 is CSVEETGSNTEAFF.